This is a list of T cell receptor beta chains from one sample in a study of blood T cells in healthy people across ages. MiXCR was run by TCRdb on the 5' RACE reads, yielding one entry per CDR3 protein. Here the sample spans 800,000 to 950,000 distinct CDR3 sequences, roughly 29% being singletons. The sample also formed part of further work on T cells of mothers and their children.

The material sequenced was blood. The receptors here all came from a woman aged 40-49 years in good health. CDR3s leave out the opening cysteine and the closing phenylalanine or tryptophan. Each record gives: V gene, CDR3 length, CDR3 protein.

>TRBV5-5|13
ASRQRGFANEKLF
>TRBV5-1|10
ASSLDLYEQF
>TRBV20-1|15
SARGWIAGETYNEQF
>TRBV14|13
ASSQGHFSTDTQY
>TRBV28|12
ASSSQPHTDTQY
>TRBV7-9|13
ASSPFPSGDNRQF
>TRBV7-9|12
ASSPGTGGTEAF
>TRBV20-1|9
SARAPYGYT
>TRBV12-3/TRBV12-4|14
ASSFSGQGKVGELF
>TRBV7-2|13
ASSRRWGGRETQY
>TRBV4-1|14
ASCQVGTGANYEQY
>TRBV20-1|10
SASGSGGGYT
>TRBV18|14
ASSPPGLAGAREQF